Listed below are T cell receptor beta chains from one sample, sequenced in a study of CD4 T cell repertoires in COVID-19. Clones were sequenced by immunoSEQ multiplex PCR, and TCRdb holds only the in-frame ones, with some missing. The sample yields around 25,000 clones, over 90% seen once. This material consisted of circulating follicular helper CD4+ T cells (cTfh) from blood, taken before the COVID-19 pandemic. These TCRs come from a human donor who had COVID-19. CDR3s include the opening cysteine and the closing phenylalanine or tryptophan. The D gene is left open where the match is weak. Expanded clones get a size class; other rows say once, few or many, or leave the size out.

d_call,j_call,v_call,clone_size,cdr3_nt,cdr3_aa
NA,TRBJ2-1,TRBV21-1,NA,TGTGCCAGCAGCAAAGCGGGGAGAACTAGCTATCGTGGGAGGTACTACAATGAGCAGTTCTTC,CASSKAGRTSYRGRYYNEQFF
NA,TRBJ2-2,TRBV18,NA,TGTGCCAGCTCACCCCCTACCGCAGGGCCGAACACCGGGGAGCTGTTTTTT,CASSPPTAGPNTGELFF
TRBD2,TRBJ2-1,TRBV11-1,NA,TGTGCCAGCAGCTCTCCGGGACTAGGGAGGGGAAGCTCCTACAATGAGCAGTTCTTC,CASSSPGLGRGSSYNEQFF
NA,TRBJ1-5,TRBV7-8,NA,TGTGCCAGCAGCTTAGCGACAGTGGTAATTGGTCAGCCCCAGCATTTT,CASSLATVVIGQPQHF
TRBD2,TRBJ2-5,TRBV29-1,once,TGCAGCGTCGGGACTAGCGGCCAAGAGACCCAGTACTTC,CSVGTSGQETQYF
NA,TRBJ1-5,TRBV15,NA,TGTGCCACCAGCACCGGTGAGGAAGAGGGAGGTAAGTGGACCTATAGCAATCAGCCCCAGCATTTT,CATSTGEEEGGKWTYSNQPQHF
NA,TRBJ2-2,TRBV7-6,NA,TGTGCCAGCAGCTTAGCGATCCACACGGGGACCGGGGAGCTGTTTTTT,CASSLAIHTGTGELFF
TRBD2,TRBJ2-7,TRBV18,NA,TGTGCCAGCTCACCATCTACTAGCGGGAGAGGTGAGCAGTACTTC,CASSPSTSGRGEQYF
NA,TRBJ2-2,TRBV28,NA,TGTGCCAGCAGTCTTAATATCTGGGGAGCGAACACCGGGGAGCTGTTTTTT,CASSLNIWGANTGELFF
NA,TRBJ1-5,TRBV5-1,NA,TGCGCCAGCAGCTTTAGTCCAGGGGATGGCCAGCCCCAGCATTTT,CASSFSPGDGQPQHF